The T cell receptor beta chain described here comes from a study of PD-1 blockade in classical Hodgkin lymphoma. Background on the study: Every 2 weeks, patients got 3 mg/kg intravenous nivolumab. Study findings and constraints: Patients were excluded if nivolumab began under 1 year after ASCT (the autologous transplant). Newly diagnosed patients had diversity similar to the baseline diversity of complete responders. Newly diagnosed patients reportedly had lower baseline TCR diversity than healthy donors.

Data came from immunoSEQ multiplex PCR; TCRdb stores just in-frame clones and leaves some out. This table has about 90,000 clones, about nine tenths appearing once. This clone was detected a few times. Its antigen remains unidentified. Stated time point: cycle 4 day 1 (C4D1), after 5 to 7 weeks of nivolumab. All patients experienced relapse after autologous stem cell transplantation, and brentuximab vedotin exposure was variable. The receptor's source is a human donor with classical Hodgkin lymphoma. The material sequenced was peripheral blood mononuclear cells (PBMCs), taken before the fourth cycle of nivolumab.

The CDR3 here is CASRTLNQPQHF. CDR3 in DNA: TGTGCCAGCAGGACCCTCAATCAGCCCCAGCATTTT. This chain uses TRBV28 with TRBJ1-5, with no clear D. V was cut by 6 bases and J by 3 bases, with 6 bases left in between. The germline CDR1 and CDR2 sequences are MDHEN and SYDVKM. The CDR3 spans 12 residues.